This section outlines one TCR beta chain sequence together with its context. The entry originates in a study of blood T cell repertoires in COVID-19. Across the whole study: Sites across the United States, Italy and Spain contributed samples from acute and convalescent COVID-19. In each case, the material was cDNA or gDNA derived from T cells, B-cell-depleted T cells, or PBMCs.

As originally analysed: Scientists estimated how many nucleated cells there were by amplifying reference gene primers. Assay: immunoSEQ multiplex PCR; the TCRdb copy retains only in-frame clones and omits some. The V and J calls and clone size come from that table; D and trimming were worked out from the DNA. The table has 85,000 to 95,000 clones, around 87% seen once. V trimming: 4 bases; J trimming: 7 bases; junction bases outside the gene matches: 2. This CDR3 contains 14 residues. CDR1 SNHLY and CDR2 FYNNEI come from the germline V gene. Sequences were obtained from peripheral blood. This chain connects TRBV2 to TRBJ1-6; 9 nucleotides line up with TRBD1. The TCR sequence derives from a woman older than 75 with acute or convalescent COVID-19. The CDR3 coding sequence is TGTGCCAGCAGTGGAACAGGGGGCAATTCACCCCTCCACTTT. As protein: CASSGTGGNSPLHF.